Each of the 21 T cell receptor beta chains below was sequenced from the same sample in a study of T cells in Graves' hyperthyroidism and ophthalmopathy. Amplified TCR beta CDR3 regions derived from RNA transcripts. HTBI primers were used for first-round RT-PCR of the TCR CDR3. TCRdb ran MiXCR on the multiplex PCR reads and lists one entry per CDR3 protein. The table has approximately 500,000 distinct CDR3 sequences, 35% to 55% seen once. Sequenced material: peripheral blood or thyroid tissue (not recorded which). These TCRs come from a woman aged 18-35 years with Graves' hyperthyroidism.

The CDR3 nucleotides read TGTGCCAGCAGCTTAAGGCAGAGCTACGAGCAGTACTTC. As protein: CASSLRQSYEQYF. The chain carries TRBV7-3 and TRBJ2-7; no definite D call. Per the germline V gene, CDR1 is SGHTA and CDR2 is FQGTGA. This CDR3 spans 13 amino acids. V was trimmed by 1 base and J by 3 bases, leaving 7 bases between them.

This clonotype has ten or more counts. CDR3 DNA sequence: TGCAGCGTCCAAACCGGGACAGGGCATCAGCCCCAGCATTTT. Translation: CSVQTGTGHQPQHF. This sequence joins TRBV29-1 and TRBJ1-5; TRBD1 matches 9 bases. Looked up from germline, CDR1 is SQVTM and CDR2 is ANQGSEA. The CDR3 extends over 14 amino acids. The V gene end was trimmed by 6 bases and the J gene end by 5 bases; junction bases not matched to a gene: 8.

This clonotype was counted between two and nine times. The rearrangement uses TRBV6-4 and TRBJ1-1; maybe TRBD1 (5 bases). The germline gives CDR1 MRHNA, CDR2 SNTAGT. There are 12 residues in the CDR3. Trimming removed 2 bases from V and 6 bases from J, with 7 bases in between. CDR3 in amino acids: CASSDGGAEAFF. CDR3 bases: TGTGCCAGCAGTGACGGGGGGGCTGAAGCTTTCTTT.

A single count supports this clonotype. A read error may produce the germline difference seen at one junction end. The V and J genes are TRBV15 and TRBJ2-7; 7 bases align to TRBD1. Germline V gives CDR1 LNHNV, CDR2 YYDKDF (reference sequence). CDR3 length: 14 residues. CDR3 protein: CATSGDRASYGQYF. CDR3 in DNA: TGTGCCACCAGCGGTGACAGGGCGTCCTACGGGCAGTACTTC.

CDR3 in amino acids: CASSYLGGPIQETQYF. CDR3 sequence (DNA): TGTGCCAGCAGTTACTTGGGAGGCCCTATCCAAGAGACCCAGTACTTC. This chain links TRBV12-3 or TRBV12-4 with TRBJ2-5, with D tentatively TRBD2 (6 bases). With 4 bases removed from V and 1 base from J, the gap between germline ends came to 16 bases. This CDR3 comprises 16 residues.

This sequence joins TRBV20-1 and TRBJ1-2; perhaps TRBD1 as D (6 bases). The CDR3 has 14 residues. The V and J ends lost 0 bases and 2 bases respectively, with 10 bases between them. Germline CDR1 is DFQATT and CDR2 is SNEGSKA (reference sequence). The CDR3 DNA is TGCAGTGCTAGAGATACAGGGCAGAACTATGGCTACACCTTC. Translating gives CSARDTGQNYGYTF.

This clonotype appeared many times. The rearrangement links TRBV5-6 to TRBJ2-5, with D uncertain. CDR1 SGHDT and CDR2 YYEEEE come from the germline V gene. The CDR3 loop spans 12 amino acids. V was clipped by 2 bases and J by 7 bases, with 9 bases between them. The CDR3, as DNA: TGTGCCAGCAGCTTACCAGTCGGGACCCAGTACTTC. Translated, it gives CASSLPVGTQYF.

This clonotype was counted many times. The V and J genes are TRBV11-2 and TRBJ2-7; D is perhaps TRBD2 (6 bases). Per the germline V gene, CDR1 is SGHAT and CDR2 is FQNNGV. Trimming pared 5 bases from V and 7 bases from J, leaving 18 bases between. The CDR3 length is 14 residues. The CDR3 region is CASSPSTVAGEQYF. CDR3 nucleotide sequence: TGTGCCAGCAGCCCATCGACAGTCGCGGGGGAGCAGTACTTC.

This clonotype was counted many times. This rearrangement joins TRBV20-1 to TRBJ2-7, with D unresolved. The CDR3 has 12 residues. Germline V CDR1 and CDR2: DFQATT, SNEGSKA (reference sequence). The CDR3 DNA reads TGCAGCTTCAACCGTGACTTCTACGAGCAGTACTTC. This codes for CSFNRDFYEQYF.

This clonotype was detected many times. The gene calls are TRBV15 and TRBJ1-2, with D unresolved. The length of the CDR3 is 16 residues. The V gene lost 0 bases and the J gene lost 4 bases, with 15 bases spanning the gap. The germline gives CDR1 LNHNV, CDR2 YYDKDF (reference sequence). CDR3 bases: TGTGCCACCAGCAGAGATCGAGGCCGCAGAGCCTATGGCTACACCTTC. Amino acid sequence: CATSRDRGRRAYGYTF.

The J gene is TRBJ2-5, the V gene TRBV7-9; the match to TRBD2 covers 12 bases. The DNA end is a closer match to TRBJ2-7, so the J assignment may be wrong. Germline V lookup: CDR1 SEHNR, CDR2 FQNEAQ (reference sequence). The CDR3 runs to 16 residues. The CDR3 loop is CASSSTSGSNPYEQYF. The CDR3 coding sequence is TGTGCCAGCAGCTCGACTAGCGGGAGTAATCCCTACGAGCAGTACTTC.

The chain couples TRBV29-1 to TRBJ1-1; 10 nucleotides align to TRBD1. The germline V gene encodes CDR1 SQVTM and CDR2 ANQGSEA. After removal of 2 bases from V and 3 bases from J, the junction contained 6 bases not matched to a gene. This CDR3 is built from 15 residues. CDR3 nucleotides: TGCAGCGTTGAACGAGATGGGACAGGGGACACTGAAGCTTTCTTT. It translates to CSVERDGTGDTEAFF.

At least ten counts were recorded for this clonotype. For the CDR3, the DNA is TGTGCCAGCAGCGACCAGGGACAGGCCTTCACTGAAGCTTTCTTT. It encodes CASSDQGQAFTEAFF. The chain has TRBV5-6 and TRBJ1-1; the match to TRBD1 covers 8 bases. Germline V gene lookup returns CDR1 SGHDT and CDR2 YYEEEE. CDR3 size: 15 residues. The junction had 9 bases not matched to a gene; V was cut back by 4 bases and J by 4 bases.

The sample holds many counts of this clonotype. The V call is TRBV7-9, the J call TRBJ1-4; D not resolved. The germline V gene encodes CDR1 SEHNR and CDR2 FQNEAQ (reference sequence). The CDR3 has 15 residues. The V and J ends lost 4 bases and 2 bases respectively, with 11 bases between them. CDR3 sequence: CASSSAPLTNEKLFF. CDR3 coding DNA: TGTGCCAGCAGCTCGGCACCCTTGACTAATGAAAAACTGTTTTTT.

The rearrangement uses TRBV6-5 and TRBJ2-3; D is unclear. The ends were cut back, 4 bases at V and 1 base at J, with 9 bases in the middle. The CDR3 consists of 14 residues. Germline assignment: CDR1 MNHEY and CDR2 SVGAGI. As DNA, the CDR3 is TGTGCCAGCAGTTTGCGAAGGGGCACAGATACGCAGTATTTT. As protein: CASSLRRGTDTQYF.

The chain recombines TRBV11-2 with TRBJ1-2; D is perhaps TRBD1 (5 bases). The CDR3 length is 16 residues. Between the trimmed V and J ends, which lost 5 bases and 3 bases, there was a span of 19 bases. In germline, CDR1 is SGHAT, CDR2 FQNNGV. The DNA for the CDR3 is TGTGCCAGCAGCAGCTTAGACGGGGGTTTTGACTATGGCTACACCTTC. This encodes CASSSLDGGFDYGYTF.

The rearrangement uses TRBV7-3 and TRBJ2-5, with 7 nucleotides matching TRBD2. CDR3 size: 15 residues. Losses at the gene ends were 3 bases for V and 2 bases for J; bases not matched to a gene: 6. Looked up from germline, CDR1 is SGHTA and CDR2 is FQGTGA. The CDR3: CASSFLGGAQETQYF. The CDR3 bases are TGTGCCAGCAGCTTCCTGGGAGGGGCGCAAGAGACCCAGTACTTC.

In this sample, this clonotype turned up once. V usage is TRBV24-1 and J usage is TRBJ2-6, with 7 bases aligning to TRBD2. CDR3 length: 16 residues. V shed 0 bases and J 5 bases; nucleotides not matched to a gene: 3. Germline-derived CDR1 and CDR2 are KGHDR and SFDVKD. CDR3 sequence (DNA): TGTGCCACCAGTGATTTGAGGAGCGGGAGGGCCAACGTCCTGACTTTC. Translating it yields CATSDLRSGRANVLTF.

Many counts were recorded for this clonotype. This chain uses TRBV6-5 with TRBJ2-7; D tentatively fits TRBD1 or TRBD2 (6 bases each). The CDR3 sequence is 15 residues long. V was trimmed by 2 bases and J by 4 bases, leaving 15 bases between them. Germline V lookup: CDR1 MNHEY, CDR2 SVGAGI. CDR3 sequence reads: CASSYGGLPRYEQYF. CDR3 DNA sequence: TGTGCCAGCAGTTACGGGGGGCTACCCCGATACGAGCAGTACTTC.

The J gene is TRBJ2-1, the V gene TRBV24-1; 10 nucleotides agree with TRBD1. This CDR3 is 16 amino acids long. The junction had 9 bases not matched to a gene; V was cut back by 3 bases and J by 8 bases. CDR1 and CDR2 (germline): KGHDR, SFDVKD. The CDR3 bases are TGTGCCACCAGTGATGCCAAGGGACAGGGGTTGGATGAGCAGTTCTTC. Amino acids: CATSDAKGQGLDEQFF.

This chain uses TRBV20-1 with TRBJ2-7; no clear D gene. The J call could be wrong; TRBJ2-1 is a better fit for the DNA end. This CDR3 spans 11 amino acids. Per germline, CDR1 DFQATT and CDR2 SNEGSKA (reference sequence). The chain's CDR3 is CSASLYDEQFF. CDR3 DNA: TGCAGTGCCAGTCTATACGACGAGCAGTTCTTC.